The clone carrying this T cell receptor (beta chain) was detected once. No antigen is known for it. This record belongs to a study of a mutant IDH1 vaccine in newly diagnosed glioma. As for the study in general: Beginning 4-6 weeks after radiotherapy alone, or with temozolomide cycles, vaccination took place. Among treated patients, approximately 62% were male and around 40% female, and mean age was about 39 years. Patients previously underwent radiotherapy, temozolomide, or both, and most underwent both. Study-wide findings and caveats: Across multiple MHC alleles, almost 95% of patients had vaccine-induced responses.

Time point reported: week 23, last vaccination. Every vaccine dose comprised 300 ug of mutant IDH1 20-mer peptide plus topical imiquimod. The germline V gene has CDR1 SGHDN and CDR2 FVKESK. V gave up 1 base and J gave up 11 bases; unmatched junction bases: 3. The length of the CDR3 is 13 residues. Data came from immunoSEQ multiplex PCR; TCRdb stores just in-frame clones and leaves some out. Here the sample spans about 65,000 clones, roughly 85% being singletons. The chain employs TRBV14 and TRBJ1-4; 8 bases are shared with TRBD1. Sample: PBMCs, taken from a glioma patient whose treatment included an IDH1 peptide vaccine. The receptor comes from a man aged 30 to 45 with glioma. CDR3 loop: CASSQVTGGKLFF. As DNA, the CDR3 is TGTGCCAGCAGCCAAGTCACAGGGGGGAAACTGTTTTTT. The full variable domain, in which reference TRBV14 and TRBJ1-4 provide the parts outside the CDR3, is EAGVTQFPSHSVIEKGQTVTLRCDPISGHDNLYWYRRVMGKEIKFLLHFVKESKQDESGMPNNRFLAERTGGTYSTLKVQPAELEDSGVYFCASSQVTGGKLFFGSGTQLSVL.